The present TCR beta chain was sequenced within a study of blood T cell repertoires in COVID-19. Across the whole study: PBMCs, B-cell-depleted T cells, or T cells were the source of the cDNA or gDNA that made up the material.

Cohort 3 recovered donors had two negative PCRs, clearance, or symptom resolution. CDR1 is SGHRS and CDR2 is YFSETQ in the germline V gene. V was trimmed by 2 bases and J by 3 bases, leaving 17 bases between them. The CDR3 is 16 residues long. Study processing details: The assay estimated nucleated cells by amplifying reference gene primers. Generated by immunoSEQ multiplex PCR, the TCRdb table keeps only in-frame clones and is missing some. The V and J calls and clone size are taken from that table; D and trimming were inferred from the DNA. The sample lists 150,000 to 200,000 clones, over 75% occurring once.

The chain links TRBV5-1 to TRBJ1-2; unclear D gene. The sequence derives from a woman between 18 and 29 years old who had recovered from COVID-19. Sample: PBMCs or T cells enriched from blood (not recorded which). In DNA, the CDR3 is TGCGCCAGCAGCTTATTAGTCCCAGGTAGCGACTATGGCTACACCTTC. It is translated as CASSLLVPGSDYGYTF.